This T cell receptor (beta chain) was recorded in a study of blood T cell repertoires in COVID-19. As for the study in general: From the United States, Italy and Spain came samples of acute and convalescent COVID-19. Sources were T cells, B-cell-depleted T cells, or PBMCs; the material itself was cDNA or gDNA.

V lost 4 bases, J lost 4 bases, and 5 bases stayed unmatched. Per germline, CDR1 KGHSH and CDR2 LQKENI. CDR3 length equals 15 residues. This clone turned up a few times. This table comes from immunoSEQ multiplex PCR, and its TCRdb copy is limited to in-frame clones, with some not included. The profile shows about 150,000 clones, less than 95% of them singletons. The receptor was isolated from a man in his forties or fifties with acute or convalescent COVID-19. The genes are TRBV18 and TRBJ2-1, with 9 bases lining up with TRBD2. The sequencing input was peripheral blood. CDR3 in DNA: TGTGCCAGCTCACGACTAGCGGCCGAGTACAATGAGCAGTTCTTC. This encodes CASSRLAAEYNEQFF.